The next 26 T cell receptor beta chains were all read from a single sample in a study of T cell responses to AZD1222 COVID-19 vaccine. Sequencing used immunoSEQ multiplex PCR; TCRdb keeps in-frame clones, though not all of them. Among some 99,000 clones listed, about nine tenths were seen once. The source material was peripheral blood, sampled 28 days after the second AZD1222 dose. These receptors originate from an adult who received the AZD1222 COVID-19 vaccine.

This chain connects TRBV6-1 to TRBJ1-5; D is unclear. Trimming took 3 bases from V and 7 from J, leaving 13 bases between them. This CDR3 has 14 amino acids. Germline CDR1 is MNHNS and CDR2 is SASEGT. CDR3 protein: CASSDVAGKQPQHF. The CDR3 DNA reads TGTGCCAGCAGTGACGTGGCGGGGAAACAGCCCCAGCATTTT.

The rearrangement links TRBV15 to TRBJ2-5, with unresolved D. The CDR3 consists of 15 residues. Looked up from germline, CDR1 is LNHNV and CDR2 is YYDKDF (reference sequence). The germline V and J ends were trimmed by 0 bases and 5 bases, with 13 bases remaining between them. The CDR3 coding sequence is TGTGCCACCAGCAGAGATGTCATGGGATGGGAGACCCAGTACTTC. Translated: CATSRDVMGWETQYF.

This rearrangement joins TRBV5-1 to TRBJ2-5; D not certain. Germline lookup yields CDR1 SGHRS and CDR2 YFSETQ. The CDR3 contains 16 residues. Trimming removed 2 bases from V and 1 base from J, with 15 bases in between. As DNA, the CDR3 is TGCGCCAGCAGCTTAGGAGTTGGAACGAGCCAAGAGACCCAGTACTTC. It translates to CASSLGVGTSQETQYF.

V is TRBV10-2 and J is TRBJ2-5, with 7 bases aligning to TRBD2. V shed 6 bases, J shed 2 bases, and the junction held 6 bases outside the gene matches. CDR1 is WSHSY and CDR2 is SAAADI in the germline V gene. There are 14 residues in the CDR3. In DNA form, the CDR3 reads TGCGCCAGCAGGGTCGGGGGAGGGCAAGAGACCCAGTACTTC. Protein: CASRVGGGQETQYF.

The rearrangement uses TRBV5-4 and TRBJ1-4; TRBD1 agrees at 11 bases. Germline trimming cut 4 bases from V and 3 bases from J; bases unmatched to any gene: 2. From germline, CDR1 is SGHNT and CDR2 YYREEE (reference sequence). The length of the CDR3 is 15 residues. This chain's CDR3 is CASSGTGGSNEKLFF. In nucleotides, the CDR3 is TGTGCCAGCAGCGGGACAGGGGGATCTAATGAAAAACTGTTTTTT.

The V call is TRBV7-3, the J call TRBJ2-1; D may be TRBD1 or TRBD2 (6 bases each). The V gene's germline CDR1 is SGHTA and CDR2 FQGTGA. CDR3 length equals 15 residues. Trimming cost V 5 bases and J 4 bases, with 15 bases left between them. CDR3 DNA: TGTGCCAGCAGCCCCTCCGGGGGCGGTTACAATGAGCAGTTCTTC. As protein: CASSPSGGGYNEQFF.

This clone was seen once. This chain joins TRBV7-9 and TRBJ2-3, with D possibly called TRBD1 or TRBD2 (5 bases each). Trimming left V 7 bases short and J 2 bases short, with 16 bases between. CDR1 SEHNR and CDR2 FQNEAQ come from the germline V gene (reference sequence). The CDR3 runs 15 residues. This CDR3 reads CASIPGPSYTDTQYF. In DNA form, the CDR3 reads TGTGCCAGCATACCAGGGCCTAGCTACACAGATACGCAGTATTTT.

CDR3 sequence: CATSGTGQPSGPQHF. The CDR3 coding sequence is TGTGCCACCAGTGGCACGGGACAGCCTTCAGGGCCCCAGCATTTT. V gene TRBV24-1 combines with J gene TRBJ1-5; 7 nucleotides match TRBD1. CDR1 and CDR2 (germline): KGHDR, SFDVKD. This CDR3 contains 15 residues. V dropped 5 bases and J dropped 9; count of bases not matched to a gene: 12.

The rearrangement joins TRBV5-6 to TRBJ2-1, with TRBD2 matching over 7 bases. The germline V gene encodes CDR1 SGHDT and CDR2 YYEEEE. V lost 2 bases to trimming and J lost 6 bases; unmatched junction nucleotides: 11. The CDR3 extends over 16 amino acids. The CDR3 nucleotides are TGTGCCAGCAGCTTCAGCGGGAACTATTACGGCAATGAGCAGTTCTTC. Protein sequence: CASSFSGNYYGNEQFF.

The chain uses TRBV12-3 or TRBV12-4 and TRBJ1-1; D not resolved. V was pared by 6 bases and J by 5 bases, with 13 bases between. The CDR3 consists of 13 residues. The CDR3 sequence is CASSPRPGTEAFF. For the CDR3, the DNA is TGTGCCAGCAGCCCCCGCCCGGGGACTGAAGCTTTCTTT.

This sequence joins TRBV29-1 and TRBJ2-7; TRBD2 aligns across 11 bases. V shed 6 bases and J 0 bases; nucleotides not matched to a gene: 4. The germline V gene encodes CDR1 SQVTM and CDR2 ANQGSEA. The CDR3 consists of 14 residues. CDR3 sequence: CSVLGTSGSYEQYF. The DNA of the CDR3 is TGCAGCGTCCTAGGGACTAGCGGCTCCTACGAGCAGTACTTC.

The rearrangement uses TRBV6-1 and TRBJ1-1, with a possible D match to TRBD1 (6 bases). CDR1 MNHNS and CDR2 SASEGT come from the germline V gene. The CDR3 has 15 residues. Trimming cost V 2 bases and J 4 bases, with 14 bases left between them. The chain's CDR3 is CASSEYREGGTEAFF. CDR3 DNA: TGTGCCAGCAGTGAATATAGGGAGGGGGGCACTGAAGCTTTCTTT.

This rearrangement joins TRBV5-1 to TRBJ2-2, with D uncertain. Germline V gene sequence: CDR1 SGHRS, CDR2 YFSETQ. The CDR3 loop spans 14 amino acids. V was clipped by 4 bases and J by 0 bases, with 7 bases between them. This CDR3 is CASSLLANTGELFF. The CDR3 DNA follows: TGCGCCAGCAGCCTTCTCGCGAACACCGGGGAGCTGTTTTTT.

The V and J genes are TRBV4-2 and TRBJ2-5; 11 nucleotides agree with TRBD2. CDR3 size: 17 residues. V gave up 6 bases and J gave up 2 bases; unmatched junction bases: 11. The germline gives CDR1 LGHNA, CDR2 YNFKEQ. The CDR3 protein is CASSLYSGRAGQETQYF. The CDR3 coding sequence is TGTGCCAGCAGTCTATATAGCGGGAGGGCCGGACAAGAGACCCAGTACTTC.

The chain is built from TRBV28 and TRBJ1-6; the D gene is possibly TRBD1 (6 bases). V was shortened by 3 bases and J by 11 bases, with 20 bases between the two germline ends. The CDR3 extends over 16 amino acids. From germline, CDR1 is MDHEN and CDR2 SYDVKM. As DNA, the CDR3 is TGTGCCAGCAGTTTGCCAAACGTGGGGGGCCCAACACCCCTCCACTTT. It encodes CASSLPNVGGPTPLHF.

The chain combines TRBV6-5 with TRBJ1-2; D uncertain. Germline V gives CDR1 MNHEY, CDR2 SVGAGI. The CDR3 sequence is 15 residues long. V was cut by 0 bases and J by 6 bases, with 14 bases left in between. The CDR3 sequence: CASSYSGLGNDGYTF. CDR3 DNA: TGTGCCAGCAGTTACTCCGGTTTAGGGAATGATGGCTACACCTTC.

This clone was picked up one time. The rearrangement uses TRBV11-2 and TRBJ2-7; 11 positions agree with TRBD2. This CDR3 contains 15 residues. Per the germline V gene, CDR1 is SGHAT and CDR2 is FQNNGV. Unmatched junction bases numbered 7, after V lost 6 bases and J lost 3 bases. This CDR3 is CASRRLAGNYYEQYF. DNA for the CDR3: TGTGCCAGCAGAAGACTAGCGGGAAACTACTACGAGCAGTACTTC.

The chain employs TRBV6-5 and TRBJ2-1, with D unclear. V was cut by 1 base and J by 5 bases, with 6 bases left in between. The germline CDR1 and CDR2 sequences are MNHEY and SVGAGI. There are 13 residues in the CDR3. The CDR3 bases are TGTGCCAGCAGTTACTTGGGGAACAATGAGCAGTTCTTC. Encoded protein: CASSYLGNNEQFF.

This rearrangement joins TRBV29-1 to TRBJ1-1, with D perhaps TRBD1 (5 bases). CDR1 and CDR2 from the germline V gene are SQVTM and ANQGSEA. V was pared by 8 bases and J by 11 bases, with 21 bases between. The length of the CDR3 is 12 residues. The CDR3: CSYLTPGVGAFF. As DNA, the CDR3 is TGCAGCTATCTCACCCCGGGGGTCGGGGCTTTCTTT.

As for this clone: One junction end does not reproduce the germline sequence, and a read error may be involved. This chain uses TRBV3-1 (or the pseudogene TRBV3-2) with TRBJ1-4; D may be TRBD1 (6 bases). CDR3 length: 12 residues. Germline V lookup: CDR1 LGHDT, CDR2 YNNKEL (reference sequence). The CDR3 DNA sequence: TGTGCCAGCAGCCTCGGAAGTCAGGGGCTATCTTTT. Amino acid sequence: CASSLGSQGLSF.

The CDR3 here is CASSWGKDTEAFF. The CDR3 DNA follows: TGTGCCAGTAGTTGGGGTAAGGACACTGAAGCTTTCTTT. V is TRBV19 and J is TRBJ1-1; no clear D. Trimming removed 5 bases at V and 3 bases at J, with 10 bases between. CDR1 is LNHDA, CDR2 SQIVND, per germline (reference sequence). CDR3 length: 13 residues.

This sequence joins TRBV19 and TRBJ1-6, with no clear D. The CDR3 has 19 amino acids. Germline V gene sequence: CDR1 LNHDA, CDR2 SQIVND (reference sequence). V was cut by 1 base and J by 9 bases, with 25 bases left in between. The CDR3 reads CASSIGWGADIRRSSPLHF. The DNA of the CDR3 is TGTGCCAGTAGTATAGGATGGGGAGCCGACATCAGGAGGTCTTCACCCCTCCACTTT.

This chain links TRBV21-1 with TRBJ2-5; TRBD2, the table's D call, was not compared with the DNA. TRBV21-1 is a pseudogene. The CDR3 consists of 12 residues. The CDR3 DNA sequence: TGTGCCAGAGCTAGGGGAGGGGAGACCCAGTACTTC. It specifies CARARGGETQYF.

This clone showed up just a few times. The chain is built from TRBV27 and TRBJ1-1; D unclear. The germline V gene encodes CDR1 MNHEY and CDR2 SMNVEV (reference sequence). The germline V and J ends were trimmed by 0 bases and 1 base, with 6 bases remaining between them. There are 14 residues in the CDR3. The CDR3 reads CASSLSKGNTEAFF. The CDR3 DNA sequence: TGTGCCAGCAGTTTATCCAAGGGGAACACTGAAGCTTTCTTT.

V usage is TRBV7-9 and J usage is TRBJ2-2, with D tentatively TRBD1 or TRBD2 (5 bases each). Between the trimmed V and J ends, which lost 1 base and 6 bases, there was a span of 9 bases. The CDR3 extends over 14 amino acids. Germline CDR1 and CDR2: SEHNR and FQNEAQ (reference sequence). The CDR3 loop reads CASSLGGLAGELFF. For the CDR3, the DNA is TGTGCCAGCAGCTTAGGGGGGTTGGCCGGGGAGCTGTTTTTT.

V is TRBV28 and J is TRBJ2-1; D possibly corresponds to TRBD2 (7 bases). This CDR3 has 13 residues. The V gene's germline CDR1 is MDHEN and CDR2 SYDVKM. Trimming left V 9 bases short and J 4 bases short, with 13 bases between. CDR3 sequence reads: CASGRGGYNEQFF. In nucleotides, the CDR3 is TGTGCCAGTGGGAGGGGGGGTTACAATGAGCAGTTCTTC.